The clone carrying this T cell receptor (beta chain) was seen a single time. This record comes from a study of CD8 T cells in Susac syndrome. CDR1 is SGHRS, CDR2 YFSETQ, per germline. V lost 2 bases to trimming and J lost 5 bases, with 14 bases between them. The CDR3 runs 14 residues. An amount of RNA that ranged from 0.5 to 1 ug was reverse transcribed with random hexamers. MiXCR was run by TCRdb on the immunoSEQ multiplex PCR reads, yielding one entry per CDR3 protein. The repertoire consists of 300,000 to 350,000 distinct CDR3 sequences, with 92% occurring once and the leading ten covering over 0.05%.

The rearrangement joins TRBV5-1 to TRBJ2-7; D remains ambiguous. The sample taken for sequencing was CD4+ T cells from PBMCs. The receptor's source is a human donor with multiple sclerosis. CDR3: CASSFVVGNHEQYF. The CDR3 DNA reads as TGCGCCAGCAGCTTTGTAGTAGGGAACCACGAGCAGTACTTC.